This T cell receptor (beta chain) was captured by sequencing in a study of vaccination and CD4 T cells after COVID-19. As for the study in general: Four females and six males made up the convalescents, with two Hispanic. Median time from COVID diagnosis to post-COVID sampling was about 100 days (35 to 161).

For this clonotype: What it recognizes is unknown.

As for treatment: roughly ten-day PBMC culture with coronavirus spike peptide pools or control peptides (ViraFEST assay). An Oncomine TCR Beta short-read assay was used to sequence the DNA from cultured CD4+ T cells. In TCRdb, the PCR reads were re-called with MiXCR into one record per CDR3 protein. The sample consists of under 20,000 distinct CDR3 sequences, around 40% of them appearing once. V dropped 8 bases and J dropped 5; count of bases not matched to a gene: 8. The CDR3 is 14 amino acids. Germline CDR1 is MNHNS and CDR2 is SASEGT. The sequenced sample was CD4+ T cells from blood, cultured in vitro, obtained before SARS-CoV-2 vaccination. The clonotype was recovered from a human donor who received a COVID-19 vaccine. This chain joins TRBV6-1 and TRBJ1-4; 7 bases are shared with TRBD1. CDR3 region: CASSRQGLNEKLFF. CDR3 sequence (DNA): TGTGCCAGCTCTAGACAGGGACTGAATGAAAAACTGTTTTTT.